The 23 T cell receptor beta chains reported below all come from one sample, sequenced in a study of T cell changes during pregnancy in multiple sclerosis. Repertoires were generated with immunoSEQ multiplex PCR, while TCRdb's copy carries only in-frame clones and drops some. The data show roughly 62,000 clones, roughly nine tenths seen once. The source material was peripheral blood, sampled in the first trimester of pregnancy. These receptors were taken from a female donor with multiple sclerosis, enrolled in a pregnancy study.

This clone was recorded once. The chain combines TRBV7-9 with TRBJ1-4, with a possible D match to TRBD1 (6 bases). The CDR3 has 14 amino acids. V was clipped by 5 bases and J by 0 bases, with 7 bases between them. Germline CDR1 is SEHNR and CDR2 is FQNEAQ (reference sequence). DNA of the CDR3: TGTGCCAGCAGCGAGGGGGCAACTAATGAAAAACTGTTTTTT. It translates to CASSEGATNEKLFF.

The chain uses TRBV19 and TRBJ2-2, with TRBD2 matching over 15 bases. Germline V gene lookup returns CDR1 LNHDA and CDR2 SQIVND (reference sequence). The CDR3 loop spans 16 amino acids. Losses at the gene ends were 7 bases for V and 6 bases for J; bases not matched to a gene: 6. The CDR3 nucleotides are TGTGCCAGTACCGGACTAGCGGGAGGGCCAGCCGGGGAGCTGTTTTTT. Its protein is CASTGLAGGPAGELFF.

This sequence joins TRBV25-1 and TRBJ2-1; a weak D match, TRBD2 (5 bases). The CDR3 totals 12 residues. In germline, CDR1 is MGHDK, CDR2 SYGVNS. V lost 4 bases and J 6 bases, leaving 7 bases between the germline ends. CDR3 sequence reads: CASSAGGNEQFF. In nucleotides, the CDR3 is TGTGCCAGCAGTGCAGGAGGCAATGAGCAGTTCTTC.

The V and J genes are TRBV19 and TRBJ2-2; TRBD1 is a possible D gene (6 bases). CDR3 size: 15 residues. The V and J ends lost 4 bases and 6 bases respectively, with 15 bases between them. Germline V gene sequence: CDR1 LNHDA, CDR2 SQIVND (reference sequence). CDR3 loop: CASSKTGGKAGELFF. The CDR3 coding sequence is TGTGCCAGTAGTAAGACAGGTGGTAAAGCCGGGGAGCTGTTTTTT. The complete variable domain, with remaining parts taken from reference TRBV19 and TRBJ2-2, reads DGGITQSPKYLFRKEGQNVTLSCEQNLNHDAMYWYRQDPGQGLRLIYYSQIVNDFQKGDIAEGYSVSREKKESFPLTVTSAQKNPTAFYLCASSKTGGKAGELFFGEGSRLTVL.

The V and J genes are TRBV30 and TRBJ1-4; no clear D gene. The CDR3 contains 13 residues. Germline CDR1 and CDR2: GTSNPN and SVGIG (reference sequence). Trimming pared 2 bases from V and 4 bases from J, leaving 8 bases between. The CDR3 DNA reads TGTGCCTGGAGTACCCACTTTAATGAAAAACTGTTTTTT. Its translation is CAWSTHFNEKLFF.

The chain couples TRBV27 to TRBJ2-1; 8 bases are a match to TRBD1. The CDR3 totals 16 residues. The germline V gene encodes CDR1 MNHEY and CDR2 SMNVEV (reference sequence). The junction had 5 bases not matched to a gene; V was cut back by 4 bases and J by 0 bases. This chain's CDR3 is CASSSRGPGSYNEQFF. The CDR3 DNA sequence: TGTGCCAGCAGTTCCAGGGGGCCGGGCTCCTACAATGAGCAGTTCTTC.

The count of this clone is one. V is TRBV7-2 and J is TRBJ1-3, with D uncertain. In germline, CDR1 is SGHTA, CDR2 FQGNSA. This CDR3 is built from 13 residues. Trimming pared 4 bases from V and 4 bases from J, leaving 8 bases between. CDR3 DNA sequence: TGTGCCAGCAGCTCAGCGCGCGGAAACACCATATATTTT. Its translation: CASSSARGNTIYF.

The chain has TRBV2 and TRBJ1-3; the match to TRBD1 covers 12 bases. Trimming cost V 6 bases and J 4 bases; bases outside gene matches: 4. Germline CDR1 and CDR2: SNHLY and FYNNEI. This CDR3 spans 15 amino acids. CDR3 amino acids: CASSGTGGAGNTIYF. The CDR3, as DNA: TGTGCCAGCAGCGGGACAGGGGGCGCGGGAAACACCATATATTTT.

The CDR3 spells CASSKWTGGSGGGYTF. In nucleotides, the CDR3 is TGTGCCAGTAGTAAATGGACAGGGGGCTCCGGAGGGGGCTACACCTTC. The rearrangement uses TRBV19 and TRBJ1-2, with 11 bases that match TRBD1. The CDR3 has 16 residues. Unmatched junction bases numbered 12, after V lost 4 bases and J lost 8 bases. Germline assignment: CDR1 LNHDA and CDR2 SQIVND (reference sequence).

V usage is TRBV30 and J usage is TRBJ1-2, with 8 bases fitting TRBD1. In germline, CDR1 is GTSNPN, CDR2 SVGIG (reference sequence). Losses at the gene ends were 4 bases for V and 7 bases for J; bases not matched to a gene: 8. CDR3 length: 13 residues. As DNA, the CDR3 is TGTGCCTGGAATCTGGCAGGGGGCCTTGGCTACACCTTC. Its translation: CAWNLAGGLGYTF.

Here the CDR3 DNA reads TGTGCCAGCAGCTTAGCGGGGGGGGGCGAGCAGTACTTC. Its protein product is CASSLAGGGEQYF. The V and J genes are TRBV7-9 and TRBJ2-7, with TRBD2 identical over 7 bases. V lost 0 bases, J lost 6 bases, and 2 bases stayed unmatched. Germline V gene data show CDR1 as SEHNR and CDR2 as FQNEAQ (reference sequence). The length of the CDR3 is 13 residues.

The chain has TRBV5-6 and TRBJ1-3; D ambiguous. The CDR3 consists of 12 residues. Trimming shortened V by 6 bases and J by 3 bases, and 7 bases separated the two germline ends. Germline V gene data show CDR1 as SGHDT and CDR2 as YYEEEE. CDR3 sequence: CASTIHGNTIYF. CDR3 DNA sequence: TGTGCCAGCACCATACATGGAAACACCATATATTTT.

This chain links TRBV13 with TRBJ2-2; no definite D call. Trimming took off 5 bases at V and 7 bases at J, with 8 bases between the two ends. This CDR3 region has 12 residues. CDR1 PRHDT and CDR2 FYEKMQ come from the germline V gene (reference sequence). CDR3 sequence reads: CASSPPVGELFF. As DNA, the CDR3 is TGTGCCAGCAGCCCTCCGGTCGGGGAGCTGTTTTTT.

This clone occurred once. This chain joins TRBV4-3 and TRBJ2-7; 7 bases match TRBD1. Germline V gives CDR1 LGHNA, CDR2 YSLEER. V gave up 5 bases and J gave up 3 bases; unmatched junction bases: 10. CDR3 length: 15 amino acids. CDR3 residues: CASSYFRDRFYEQYF. The CDR3 bases are TGCGCCAGCAGCTACTTCCGGGACAGATTCTACGAGCAGTACTTC.

The chain links TRBV6-6 to TRBJ1-2; no clear D gene. The CDR3 has 13 amino acids. Germline assignment: CDR1 MNHNY and CDR2 SVGAGI (reference sequence). The germline V and J ends were trimmed by 4 bases and 2 bases, with 8 bases remaining between them. The CDR3 DNA follows: TGTGCCAGCAGTTCGAGGGAAAACTATGGCTACACCTTC. It translates to CASSSRENYGYTF.

The J gene is TRBJ2-7, the V gene TRBV6-1; TRBD1 aligns across 11 bases. Per germline, CDR1 MNHNS and CDR2 SASEGT. V was pared by 6 bases and J by 4 bases, with 2 bases of the junction left unmatched. The CDR3 contains 13 residues. Here the CDR3 reads CASRGTGGYEQYF. The CDR3 DNA sequence: TGTGCCAGCAGGGGGACAGGGGGGTACGAGCAGTACTTC.

V is TRBV4-2 and J is TRBJ2-7, with 14 nucleotides matching TRBD2. This CDR3 is built from 16 residues. The V segment lost 3 bases and the J segment 4 bases; nucleotides outside the gene matches: 5. The germline CDR1 and CDR2 sequences are LGHNA and YNFKEQ. The CDR3 here is CASSHAGTSGGYEQYF. The DNA for the CDR3 is TGTGCCAGCAGCCATGCCGGGACTAGCGGGGGTTACGAGCAGTACTTC.

The chain combines TRBV30 with TRBJ2-2, with 12 bases that match TRBD1. Germline lookup yields CDR1 GTSNPN and CDR2 SVGIG (reference sequence). V shed 5 bases, J shed 7 bases, and the junction held 8 bases outside the gene matches. The CDR3 covers 15 residues. CDR3 coding DNA: TGTGCCTGGGGGAGGGGACAGGGGGCTGGCGGGGAGCTGTTTTTT. Protein: CAWGRGQGAGGELFF.

The chain employs TRBV29-1 and TRBJ2-1; D may be TRBD2 (5 bases). V was pared by 7 bases and J by 1 base, with 14 bases between. The germline V gene has CDR1 SQVTM and CDR2 ANQGSEA. The CDR3 runs to 14 residues. CDR3 nucleotide sequence: TGCAGCGCCGCACTAGACGGGTCCTACAATGAGCAGTTCTTC. It specifies CSAALDGSYNEQFF.

The chain employs TRBV5-6 and TRBJ2-7, with TRBD2 matching 7 bases. Germline V CDR1 and CDR2: SGHDT, YYEEEE. The CDR3 runs to 15 residues. The V segment lost 3 bases and the J segment 0 bases; nucleotides outside the gene matches: 6. The CDR3 loop is CASSWGGLSSYEQYF. The DNA of the CDR3 is TGTGCCAGCAGCTGGGGGGGTCTTAGCTCCTACGAGCAGTACTTC.

This chain links TRBV5-1 with TRBJ1-1, with D tentatively TRBD1 (6 bases). CDR3 length: 15 residues. Germline loops: CDR1 SGHRS, CDR2 YFSETQ. The V end lost 1 base, the J end lost 0 bases, and 10 bases lay between the germline ends. The CDR3 is CASSLTEGVNTEAFF. The CDR3 nucleotides read TGCGCCAGCAGCTTGACAGAGGGGGTGAACACTGAAGCTTTCTTT.

The genes are TRBV7-2 and TRBJ2-7; a possible D gene is TRBD2 (6 bases). Germline V gene sequence: CDR1 SGHTA, CDR2 FQGNSA. This CDR3 spans 11 amino acids. V was shortened by 3 bases and J by 6 bases, with 6 bases between the two germline ends. The CDR3 region is CASSFGSEQYF. The CDR3 DNA reads TGTGCCAGCAGCTTCGGGAGCGAGCAGTACTTC.

This chain uses TRBV6-5 with TRBJ2-2; D call uncertain. The CDR3 has 14 residues. In germline, CDR1 is MNHEY, CDR2 SVGAGI. Trimming took 0 bases from V and 4 from J, leaving 6 bases between them. In nucleotides, the CDR3 is TGTGCCAGCAGTTACTCACATTTCACCGGGGAGCTGTTTTTT. It translates to CASSYSHFTGELFF.